The next 25 T cell receptor beta chains were all read from a single sample in a study of identifying expanded T cells in peripheral blood. Produced via immunoSEQ multiplex PCR; TCRdb's table is partial and in-frame only. The table lists some 120,000 clones, more than 80% of them singletons. Material for sequencing was blood. These receptors came from a person between 18 and 75 years old in good health.

The chain has TRBV10-1 and TRBJ1-5; unclear D gene. This CDR3 has 11 amino acids. The germline V and J ends were trimmed by 5 bases and 9 bases, with 8 bases remaining between them. Germline V gene sequence: CDR1 WNHNN, CDR2 SYGVQD (reference sequence). The CDR3 loop is CASSLHRPQHF. The CDR3 DNA reads TGCGCCAGCAGTTTACATCGGCCCCAGCATTTT.

This clone is a singleton in its sample. V usage is TRBV6-6 and J usage is TRBJ2-5; 8 positions agree with TRBD2. The ends lost 8 bases at V and 5 bases at J; junction bases unmatched: 13. The CDR3 covers 15 residues. The germline V gene has CDR1 MNHNY and CDR2 SVGAGI (reference sequence). The CDR3 DNA follows: TGTGCCAGCGAACGGGGGGGGACGAGTAGGGAGACCCAGTACTTC. Translating gives CASERGGTSRETQYF.

V and J are TRBV10-3 and TRBJ2-3; possible D gene TRBD1, 6 bases. Trimming took off 11 bases at V and 2 bases at J, with 14 bases between the two ends. The CDR3 contains 13 residues. Germline V gene sequence: CDR1 ENHRY, CDR2 SYGVKD. CDR3 sequence reads: CASHRVTTDTQYF. CDR3 DNA: TGTGCCTCCCACAGGGTTACCACAGATACGCAGTATTTT.

The chain carries TRBV6-5 and TRBJ1-1; 8 bases agree with TRBD1. After removal of 6 bases from V and 7 bases from J, the junction contained 7 bases not matched to a gene. The CDR3 is made up of 13 amino acids. The V gene's germline CDR1 is MNHEY and CDR2 SVGAGI. The CDR3 DNA follows: TGTGCCAGCAGACCGACAGGGGCCCTTGAAGCTTTCTTT. This encodes CASRPTGALEAFF.

The chain carries TRBV9 and TRBJ2-7; 8 bases are a match to TRBD1. The CDR3 runs 13 residues. The germline V gene encodes CDR1 SGDLS and CDR2 YYNGEE. The V and J ends lost 3 bases and 7 bases, in that order; junction bases with no gene match: 6. DNA of the CDR3: TGTGCCAGCAGCGCGACAGGGGCCGGGGAGCAGTACTTC. It is translated as CASSATGAGEQYF.

The chain recombines TRBV2 with TRBJ2-3; D is unclear. The ends were cut back, 3 bases at V and 2 bases at J, with 9 bases in the middle. In germline, CDR1 is SNHLY, CDR2 FYNNEI. The CDR3 length is 14 residues. The CDR3 reads CASSDLGVTDTQYF. CDR3 nucleotides: TGTGCCAGCAGTGACTTGGGTGTCACAGATACGCAGTATTTT.

The genes are TRBV30 and TRBJ1-2; possible D gene TRBD1, 5 bases. The V gene's germline CDR1 is GTSNPN and CDR2 SVGIG (reference sequence). Trimming took off 4 bases at V and 4 bases at J, with 16 bases between the two ends. This CDR3 has 14 residues. Here the CDR3 DNA reads TGTGCCTGGACCCCCCCTCCGACAGTCTATGGCTACACCTTC. Translating gives CAWTPPPTVYGYTF.

The genes are TRBV5-4 and TRBJ2-5; maybe TRBD2 (6 bases). CDR1 SGHNT and CDR2 YYREEE come from the germline V gene (reference sequence). The CDR3 runs 14 residues. V lost 2 bases and J lost 6, with 14 bases in between. CDR3 amino acids: CASSLPGGRQTQYF. In DNA, the CDR3 is TGTGCCAGCAGCTTACCTGGGGGGAGGCAGACCCAGTACTTC. The variable domain in full, with the rest retrieved from reference TRBV5-4 and TRBJ2-5, is ETGVTQSPTHLIKTRGQQVTLRCSSQSGHNTVSWYQQALGQGPQFIFQYYREEENGRGNFPPRFSGLQFPNYSSELNVNALELDDSALYLCASSLPGGRQTQYFGPGTRLLVL.

The rearrangement uses TRBV14 and TRBJ2-2, with TRBD2 matching 11 bases. V was clipped by 4 bases and J by 7 bases; unmatched bases: 8. There are 16 residues in the CDR3. Germline V gene data show CDR1 as SGHDN and CDR2 as FVKESK. CDR3 in amino acids: CASSPVRTSGFGELFF. CDR3 in DNA: TGTGCCAGCAGCCCGGTTCGGACTAGCGGGTTCGGGGAGCTGTTTTTT.

This sequence joins TRBV14 and TRBJ2-7, with D perhaps matching TRBD2 (6 bases). The CDR3 totals 14 residues. The germline V and J ends were trimmed by 0 bases and 6 bases, with 12 bases remaining between them. Germline V gene lookup returns CDR1 SGHDN and CDR2 FVKESK. The CDR3 bases are TGTGCCAGCAGCCAAGATCTTGGAGGGTCCGAGCAGTACTTC. Translated, it gives CASSQDLGGSEQYF. Supplemented by reference TRBV14 and TRBJ2-7, the full variable domain reads EAGVTQFPSHSVIEKGQTVTLRCDPISGHDNLYWYRRVMGKEIKFLLHFVKESKQDESGMPNNRFLAERTGGTYSTLKVQPAELEDSGVYFCASSQDLGGSEQYFGPGTRLTVT.

V is TRBV4-1 and J is TRBJ2-5; D is unresolved. There are 13 residues in the CDR3. The V end lost 6 bases, the J end lost 4 bases, and 12 bases lay between the germline ends. Germline V CDR1 and CDR2: MGHRA, YSYEKL. This chain's CDR3 is CASSRGRRETQYF. The DNA for the CDR3 is TGCGCCAGCAGTCGTGGCAGGAGAGAGACCCAGTACTTC.

This clone showed up just once. CDR3 coding DNA: TGTGCCTGGAGTGTAGTCAGGGTGGCTCGCGGCTACACCTTC. Translated, it gives CAWSVVRVARGYTF. The V gene is TRBV30, the J gene TRBJ1-2; weak D call: TRBD1 (5 bases). The CDR3 has 14 residues. The V and J ends lost 0 bases and 8 bases respectively, with 16 bases between them. Per germline, CDR1 GTSNPN and CDR2 SVGIG (reference sequence). The full variable domain, its missing parts supplied by reference TRBV30 and TRBJ1-2, is SQTIHQWPATLVQPVGSPLSLECTVEGTSNPNLYWYRQAAGRGLQLLFYSVGIGQISSEVPQNLSASRPQDRQFILSSKKLLLSDSGFYLCAWSVVRVARGYTFGSGTRLTVV.

This clone came up once. This sequence joins TRBV12-5 and TRBJ2-3; TRBD2 matches at 7 bases. Germline V gives CDR1 LGHNT, CDR2 FRNRAP. CDR3 size: 15 residues. V was clipped by 6 bases and J by 2 bases; unmatched bases: 8. The CDR3 DNA follows: TGTGCTAGTGGCCCTGGGGGGGGTCTCACAGATACGCAGTATTTT. It yields the protein CASGPGGGLTDTQYF.

This clone showed up many times. The chain recombines TRBV2 with TRBJ2-1; D is unclear. This CDR3 has 15 amino acids. Germline V gene sequence: CDR1 SNHLY, CDR2 FYNNEI. V dropped 3 bases and J dropped 2 bases, with 11 bases sitting between them. The CDR3 loop is CASSDEAVTYNEQFF. The DNA of the CDR3 is TGTGCCAGCAGTGATGAGGCGGTTACCTACAATGAGCAGTTCTTC.

In this sample, this clone turned up a few times. The chain has TRBV6-4 and TRBJ2-3; D assignment may be TRBD1 or TRBD2 (5 bases each). The CDR3 totals 16 residues. V was cut by 0 bases and J by 4 bases, with 14 bases left in between. CDR1 and CDR2 from the germline V gene are MRHNA and SNTAGT. The CDR3, as DNA: TGTGCCAGCAGTGACTCCGGGGCTAGTGGGGCAGATACGCAGTATTTT. Translation gives CASSDSGASGADTQYF.

This clone was recorded only once. This chain links TRBV2 with TRBJ2-5; possible D gene TRBD2, 6 bases. The length of the CDR3 is 12 residues. Germline loops: CDR1 SNHLY, CDR2 FYNNEI. Trimming removed 2 bases at V and 7 bases at J, with 8 bases between. CDR3 sequence: CASSEKGGTQYF. CDR3 nucleotides: TGTGCCAGCAGTGAAAAGGGAGGGACCCAGTACTTC.

The V gene is TRBV19, the J gene TRBJ2-1; D is possibly TRBD2 (6 bases). Germline values: CDR1 LNHDA, CDR2 SQIVND (reference sequence). V gave up 10 bases and J gave up 6 bases, with 13 bases separating them. This CDR3 is 12 amino acids long. The CDR3 DNA reads TGTGCCACTATGGGAGGTATCAATGAGCAGTTCTTC. Residues: CATMGGINEQFF.

The CDR3 bases are TGTGCCAGCAGCGAGAAGGCCGGGGGCAATTCACCCCTCCACTTT. It translates to CASSEKAGGNSPLHF. V usage is TRBV7-9 and J usage is TRBJ1-6; D perhaps matches TRBD1 (6 bases). This CDR3 has 15 amino acids. CDR1 and CDR2 (germline): SEHNR, FQNEAQ (reference sequence). Trimming removed 5 bases from V and 7 bases from J, with 15 bases in between.

The chain has TRBV29-1 and TRBJ2-7, with a weak D call TRBD2 (5 bases). Trimming stripped 2 bases from V and 7 bases from J, with 18 bases between. CDR3 length: 14 amino acids. Germline assignment: CDR1 SQVTM and CDR2 ANQGSEA. The CDR3 coding sequence is TGCAGCGTTGAAATGTTTGGGGAACCGGGGGAGCAGTACTTC. It translates to CSVEMFGEPGEQYF.

The genes are TRBV7-3 and TRBJ2-2; 8 bases line up with TRBD1. The V gene end was trimmed by 6 bases and the J gene end by 3 bases; junction bases not matched to a gene: 3. CDR3 size: 14 residues. Germline V CDR1 and CDR2: SGHTA, FQGTGA. This CDR3 is CASSSQGDTGELFF. Here the CDR3 DNA reads TGTGCCAGCAGTTCACAGGGGGACACCGGGGAGCTGTTTTTT.

This chain uses TRBV9 with TRBJ2-2; 8 bases are a match to TRBD1. The CDR3 length is 17 residues. The junction had 5 bases not matched to a gene; V was cut back by 1 base and J by 0 bases. Germline assignment: CDR1 SGDLS and CDR2 YYNGEE. DNA for the CDR3: TGTGCCAGCAGCGTAACAGGGGGGCCTGCGAACACCGGGGAGCTGTTTTTT. It encodes CASSVTGGPANTGELFF.

V and J are TRBV9 and TRBJ1-6, with TRBD1 matching 11 bases. Germline V CDR1 and CDR2: SGDLS, YYNGEE. The J segment lost 0 bases and the V segment lost 2 bases, leaving 1 base of the junction unmatched. The CDR3 sequence is 17 residues long. The CDR3 bases are TGTGCCAGCAGCGTGGGGACAGGGGGCTCCTATAATTCACCCCTCCACTTT. Protein: CASSVGTGGSYNSPLHF.

The V gene is TRBV11-1, the J gene TRBJ1-1; the match to TRBD1 covers 7 bases. The CDR3 contains 17 residues. CDR1 is SGHAT and CDR2 is FQDESV in the germline V gene (reference sequence). V lost 5 bases to trimming and J lost 8 bases; unmatched junction nucleotides: 20. CDR3 DNA: TGTGCCAGCAGCCGCGGATTAGCGGACAGGCTCAGAAGGGAAGCTTTCTTT. Residues: CASSRGLADRLRREAFF.

The chain uses TRBV7-9 and TRBJ1-3, with D perhaps matching TRBD1 (5 bases). V lost 1 base to trimming and J lost 2 bases, with 12 bases between them. The CDR3 spans 16 residues. CDR1 is SEHNR and CDR2 is FQNEAQ in the germline V gene (reference sequence). Here the CDR3 reads CASSLVSVGAGNTIYF. The CDR3 DNA reads TGTGCCAGCAGCTTAGTATCTGTAGGGGCTGGAAACACCATATATTTT.

The chain employs TRBV29-1 and TRBJ2-5; 7 positions match TRBD1. The CDR3 loop spans 13 amino acids. Germline-derived CDR1 and CDR2 are SQVTM and ANQGSEA. The V segment lost 5 bases and the J segment 2 bases; nucleotides outside the gene matches: 5. CDR3 in amino acids: CSVKDRRQETQYF. The CDR3 DNA is TGCAGCGTTAAGGACAGGCGGCAAGAGACCCAGTACTTC.